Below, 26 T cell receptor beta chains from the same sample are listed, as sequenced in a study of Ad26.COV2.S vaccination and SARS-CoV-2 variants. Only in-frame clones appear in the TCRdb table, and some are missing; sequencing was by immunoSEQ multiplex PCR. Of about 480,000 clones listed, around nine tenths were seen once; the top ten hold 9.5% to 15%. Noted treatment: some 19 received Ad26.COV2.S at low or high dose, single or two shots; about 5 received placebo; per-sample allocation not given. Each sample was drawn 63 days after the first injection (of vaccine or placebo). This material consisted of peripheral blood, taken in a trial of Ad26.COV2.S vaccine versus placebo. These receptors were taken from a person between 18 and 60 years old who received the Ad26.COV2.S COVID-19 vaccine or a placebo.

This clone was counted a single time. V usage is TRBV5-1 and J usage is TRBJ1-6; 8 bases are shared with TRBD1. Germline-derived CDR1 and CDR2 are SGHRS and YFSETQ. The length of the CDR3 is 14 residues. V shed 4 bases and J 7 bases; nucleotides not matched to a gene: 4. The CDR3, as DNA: TGCGCCAGCAGCCCGGGACAGGTGAATTCACCCCTCCACTTT. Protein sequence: CASSPGQVNSPLHF.

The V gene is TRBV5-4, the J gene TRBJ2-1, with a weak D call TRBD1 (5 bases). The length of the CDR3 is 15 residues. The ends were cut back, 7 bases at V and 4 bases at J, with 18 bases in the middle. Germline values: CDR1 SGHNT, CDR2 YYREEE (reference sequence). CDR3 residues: CASYNRLGAYNEQFF. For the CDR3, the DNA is TGTGCCAGCTATAACCGCCTAGGGGCGTACAATGAGCAGTTCTTC.

CDR3 loop: CASSILASGKSSYEQYF. CDR3 bases: TGTGCCAGTAGTATTTTGGCTAGCGGTAAGAGCTCCTACGAGCAGTACTTC. The gene calls are TRBV19 and TRBJ2-7, with TRBD2 matching 7 bases. Trimming at V came to 3 bases and at J to 0 bases, leaving 11 bases not matched to a gene. This CDR3 comprises 17 residues. The germline CDR1 and CDR2 sequences are LNHDA and SQIVND (reference sequence).

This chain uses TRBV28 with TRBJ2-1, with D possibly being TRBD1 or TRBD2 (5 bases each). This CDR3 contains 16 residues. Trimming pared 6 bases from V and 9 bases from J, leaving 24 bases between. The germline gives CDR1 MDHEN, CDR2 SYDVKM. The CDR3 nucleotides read TGTGCCAGCAGGAATTCCGGGGCTCGGTACCCTGGTGAGCAGTTCTTC. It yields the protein CASRNSGARYPGEQFF. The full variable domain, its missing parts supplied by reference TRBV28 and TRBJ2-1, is DVKVTQSSRYLVKRTGEKVFLECVQDMDHENMFWYRQDPGLGLRLIYFSYDVKMKEKGDIPEGYSVSREKKERFSLILESASTNQTSMYLCASRNSGARYPGEQFFGPGTRLTVL.

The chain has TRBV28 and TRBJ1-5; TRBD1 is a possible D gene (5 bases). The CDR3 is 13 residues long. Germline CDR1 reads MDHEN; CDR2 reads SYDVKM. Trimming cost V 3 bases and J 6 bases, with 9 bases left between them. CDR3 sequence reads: CASSFPGSQPQHF. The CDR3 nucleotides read TGTGCCAGCAGTTTCCCAGGGAGTCAGCCCCAGCATTTT.

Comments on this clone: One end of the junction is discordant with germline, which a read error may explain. In nucleotides, the CDR3 is TGTGCCAGCTGTTTGAGACAGGGCTACGAGCAGTACTTC. Translated, it gives CASCLRQGYEQYF. The genes are TRBV27 and TRBJ2-7; the match to TRBD1 covers 7 bases. Germline V gene sequence: CDR1 MNHEY, CDR2 SMNVEV (reference sequence). This CDR3 has 13 residues.

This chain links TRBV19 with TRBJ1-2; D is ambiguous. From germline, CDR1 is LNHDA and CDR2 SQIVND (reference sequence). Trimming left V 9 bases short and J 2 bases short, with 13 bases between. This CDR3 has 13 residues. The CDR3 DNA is TGTGCCAGCCGCATGGAGAGAAACTATGGCTACACCTTC. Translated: CASRMERNYGYTF. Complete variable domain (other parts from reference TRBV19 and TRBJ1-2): DGGITQSPKYLFRKEGQNVTLSCEQNLNHDAMYWYRQDPGQGLRLIYYSQIVNDFQKGDIAEGYSVSREKKESFPLTVTSAQKNPTAFYLCASRMERNYGYTFGSGTRLTVV.

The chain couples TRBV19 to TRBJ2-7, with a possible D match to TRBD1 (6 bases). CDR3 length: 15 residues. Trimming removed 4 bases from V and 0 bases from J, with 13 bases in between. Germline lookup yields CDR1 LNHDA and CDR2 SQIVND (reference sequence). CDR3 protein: CASSTPTGLSYEQYF. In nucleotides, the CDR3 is TGTGCCAGTAGTACCCCGACAGGCCTCTCCTACGAGCAGTACTTC.

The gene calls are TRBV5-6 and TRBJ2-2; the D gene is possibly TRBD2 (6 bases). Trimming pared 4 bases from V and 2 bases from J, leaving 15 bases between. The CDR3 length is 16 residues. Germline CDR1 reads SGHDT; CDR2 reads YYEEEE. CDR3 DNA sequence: TGTGCCAGCAGCGTTCCCGGGACTCTCAACACCGGGGAGCTGTTTTTT. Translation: CASSVPGTLNTGELFF.

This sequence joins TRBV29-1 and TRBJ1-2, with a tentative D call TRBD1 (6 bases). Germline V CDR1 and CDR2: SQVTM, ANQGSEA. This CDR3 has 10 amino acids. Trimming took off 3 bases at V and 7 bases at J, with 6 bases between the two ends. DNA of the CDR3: TGCAGCGTTGACAGGGGTGGCTACACCTTC. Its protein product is CSVDRGGYTF.

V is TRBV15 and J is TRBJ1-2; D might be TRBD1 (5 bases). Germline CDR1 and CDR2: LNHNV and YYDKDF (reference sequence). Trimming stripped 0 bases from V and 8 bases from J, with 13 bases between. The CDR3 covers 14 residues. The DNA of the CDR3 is TGTGCCACCAGCAGAGATCTGGGGGATAAGGGCTACACCTTC. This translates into CATSRDLGDKGYTF.

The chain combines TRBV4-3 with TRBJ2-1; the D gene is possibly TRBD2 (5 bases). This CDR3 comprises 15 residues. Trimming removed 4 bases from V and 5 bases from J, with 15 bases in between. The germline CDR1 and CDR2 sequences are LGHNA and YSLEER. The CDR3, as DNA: TGCGCCAGCAGCCCCCTCGGGGTAGATGACAATGAGCAGTTCTTC. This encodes CASSPLGVDDNEQFF.

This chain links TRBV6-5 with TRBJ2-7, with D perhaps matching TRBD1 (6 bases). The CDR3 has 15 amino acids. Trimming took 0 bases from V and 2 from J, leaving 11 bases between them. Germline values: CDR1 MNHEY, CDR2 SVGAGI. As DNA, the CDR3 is TGTGCCAGCAGTTACTCCGGGGACATGACCTACGAGCAGTACTTC. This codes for CASSYSGDMTYEQYF.

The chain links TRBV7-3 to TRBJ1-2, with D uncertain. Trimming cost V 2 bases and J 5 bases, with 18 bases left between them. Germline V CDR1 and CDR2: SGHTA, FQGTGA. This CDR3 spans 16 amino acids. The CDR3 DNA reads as TGTGCCAGCAGCTTAGAGCAGGCCATAACCTCTTATGGCTACACCTTC. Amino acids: CASSLEQAITSYGYTF.

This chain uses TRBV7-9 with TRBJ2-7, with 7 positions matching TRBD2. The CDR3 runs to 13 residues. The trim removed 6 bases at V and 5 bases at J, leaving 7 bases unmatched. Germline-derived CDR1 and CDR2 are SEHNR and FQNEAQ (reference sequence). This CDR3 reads CASSITSVHEQYF. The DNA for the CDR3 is TGTGCCAGCAGTATAACTAGCGTCCACGAGCAGTACTTC.

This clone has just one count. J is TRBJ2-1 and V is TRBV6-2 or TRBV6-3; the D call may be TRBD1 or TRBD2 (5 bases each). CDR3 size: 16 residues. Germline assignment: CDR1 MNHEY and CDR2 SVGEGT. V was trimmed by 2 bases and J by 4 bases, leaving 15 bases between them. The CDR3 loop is CASSYEVGEGYNEQFF. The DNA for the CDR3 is TGTGCCAGCAGTTACGAGGTGGGTGAGGGGTACAATGAGCAGTTCTTC.

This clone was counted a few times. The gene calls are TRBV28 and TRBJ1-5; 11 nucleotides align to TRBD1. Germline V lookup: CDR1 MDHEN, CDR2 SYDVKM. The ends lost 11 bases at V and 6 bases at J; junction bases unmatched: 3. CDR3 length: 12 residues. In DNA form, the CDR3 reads TGTGCCGGACAGGGGGCGCGTCAGCCCCAGCATTTT. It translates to CAGQGARQPQHF.

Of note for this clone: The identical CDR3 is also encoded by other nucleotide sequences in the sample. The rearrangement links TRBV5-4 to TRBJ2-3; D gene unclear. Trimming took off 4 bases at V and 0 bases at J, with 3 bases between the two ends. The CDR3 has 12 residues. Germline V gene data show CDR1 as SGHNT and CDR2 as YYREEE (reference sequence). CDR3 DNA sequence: TGTGCCAGCAGCGTAAGCACAGATACGCAGTATTTT. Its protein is CASSVSTDTQYF.

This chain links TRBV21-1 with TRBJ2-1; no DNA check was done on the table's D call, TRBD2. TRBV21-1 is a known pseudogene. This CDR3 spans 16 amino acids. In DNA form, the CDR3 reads TGTGCCAGCAGCAAAGATGTGAGACTAACCTACAATGAGCAGTTCTTC. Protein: CASSKDVRLTYNEQFF.

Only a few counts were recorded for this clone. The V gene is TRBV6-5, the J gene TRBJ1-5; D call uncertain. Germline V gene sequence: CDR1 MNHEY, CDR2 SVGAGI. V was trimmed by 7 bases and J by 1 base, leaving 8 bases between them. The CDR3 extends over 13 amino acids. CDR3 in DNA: TGTGCCAGCACGACGGGAAGCAATCAGCCCCAGCATTTT. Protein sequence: CASTTGSNQPQHF.

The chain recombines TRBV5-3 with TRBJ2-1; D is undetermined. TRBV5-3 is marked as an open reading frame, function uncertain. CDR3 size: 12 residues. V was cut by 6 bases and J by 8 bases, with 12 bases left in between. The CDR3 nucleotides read TGTGCCAGAACGAGACTCCGCGATGAGCAGTTCTTC. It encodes CARTRLRDEQFF.

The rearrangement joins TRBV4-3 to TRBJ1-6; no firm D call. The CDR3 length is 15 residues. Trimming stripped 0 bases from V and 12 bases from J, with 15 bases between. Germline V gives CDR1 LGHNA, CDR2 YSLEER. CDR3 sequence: CASSQESHSSGPLHF. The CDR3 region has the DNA TGCGCCAGCAGCCAAGAAAGCCACTCTTCTGGACCCCTCCACTTT.

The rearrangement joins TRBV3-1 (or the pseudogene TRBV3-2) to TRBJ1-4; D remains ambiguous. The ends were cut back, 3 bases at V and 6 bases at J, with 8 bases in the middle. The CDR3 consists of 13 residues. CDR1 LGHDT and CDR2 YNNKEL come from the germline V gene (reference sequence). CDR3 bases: TGTGCCAGCAGCCAGGTCCCGGATGAAAAACTGTTTTTT. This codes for CASSQVPDEKLFF.

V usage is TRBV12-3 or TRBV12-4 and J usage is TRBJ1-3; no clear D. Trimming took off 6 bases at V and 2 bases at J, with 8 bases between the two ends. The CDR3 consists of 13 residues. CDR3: CASRLTAGNTIYF. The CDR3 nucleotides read TGTGCCAGCAGATTAACGGCTGGAAACACCATATATTTT.

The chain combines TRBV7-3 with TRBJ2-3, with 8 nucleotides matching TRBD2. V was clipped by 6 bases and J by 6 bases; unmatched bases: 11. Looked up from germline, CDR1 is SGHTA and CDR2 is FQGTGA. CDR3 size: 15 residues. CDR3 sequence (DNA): TGTGCCAGCAGTGCCAGCGGGAGTTCTCTGGATACGCAGTATTTT. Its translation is CASSASGSSLDTQYF.

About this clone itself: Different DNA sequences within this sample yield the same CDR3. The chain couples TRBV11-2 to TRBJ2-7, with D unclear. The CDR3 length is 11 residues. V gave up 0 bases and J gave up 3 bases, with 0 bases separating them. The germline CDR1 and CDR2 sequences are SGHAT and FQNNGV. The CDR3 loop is CASSLDYEQYF. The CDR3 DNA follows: TGTGCCAGCAGCTTAGACTACGAGCAGTACTTC.